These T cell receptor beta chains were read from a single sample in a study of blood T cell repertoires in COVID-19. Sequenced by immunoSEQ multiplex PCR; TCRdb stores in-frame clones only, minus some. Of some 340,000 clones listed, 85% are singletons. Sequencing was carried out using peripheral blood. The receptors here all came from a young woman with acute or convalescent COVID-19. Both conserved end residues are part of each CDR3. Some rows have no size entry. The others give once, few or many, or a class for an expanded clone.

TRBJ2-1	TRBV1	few	CTSSQLAGYNEQFF
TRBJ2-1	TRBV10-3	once	CAISEEARVSYNEQFF
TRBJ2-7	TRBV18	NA	CASSQGIGRRDEQYF
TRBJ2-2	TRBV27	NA	CASSLLGASPGELFF
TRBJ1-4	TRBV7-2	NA	CASQGQGLEKLFF
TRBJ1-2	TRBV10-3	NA	CAVQIEAGNNYGYTF
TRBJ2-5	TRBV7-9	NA	CASSFPSRETQYF
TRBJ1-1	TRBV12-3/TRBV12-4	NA	CASSFYRGQAFF
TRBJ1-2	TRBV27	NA	CASSLLGIGQGKNYGYTF
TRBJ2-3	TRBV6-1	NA	CASSELGGMLTDTQYF
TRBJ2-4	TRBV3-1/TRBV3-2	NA	CASSPTRTENIQYF
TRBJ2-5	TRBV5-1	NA	CASSRYAPPDRAQETQYF
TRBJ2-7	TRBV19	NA	CASSIYGGRADEQYF
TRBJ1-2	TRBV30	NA	CAWMGAAYGYTF
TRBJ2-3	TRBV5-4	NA	CASSDLRRQGSTDTQYF
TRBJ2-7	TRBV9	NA	CASSASVAGGRFEQYF
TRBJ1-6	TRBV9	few	CASSPGTGISPLHF
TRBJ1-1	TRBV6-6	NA	CASSFNGGGSEAFF
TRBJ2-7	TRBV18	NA	CASSPGTAYEQYF
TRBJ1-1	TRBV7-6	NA	CASSPNKNTEAFF
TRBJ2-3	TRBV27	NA	CASTGERDTQYF
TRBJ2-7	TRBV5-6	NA	CASSFEDEQYF
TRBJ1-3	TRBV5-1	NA	CASSPSDSQRTGNTIYF
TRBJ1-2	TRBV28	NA	CASREHSYRQGGYGYTF
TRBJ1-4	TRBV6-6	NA	CASSGEGEKLFF
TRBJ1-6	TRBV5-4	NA	CASSSGQTLNNSPLHF
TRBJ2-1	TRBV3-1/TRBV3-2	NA	CASSRPSIDSGRAKFF
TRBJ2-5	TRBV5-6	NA	CASSLKQGQETQYF
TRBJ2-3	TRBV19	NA	CASSVLAGGRDTQYF